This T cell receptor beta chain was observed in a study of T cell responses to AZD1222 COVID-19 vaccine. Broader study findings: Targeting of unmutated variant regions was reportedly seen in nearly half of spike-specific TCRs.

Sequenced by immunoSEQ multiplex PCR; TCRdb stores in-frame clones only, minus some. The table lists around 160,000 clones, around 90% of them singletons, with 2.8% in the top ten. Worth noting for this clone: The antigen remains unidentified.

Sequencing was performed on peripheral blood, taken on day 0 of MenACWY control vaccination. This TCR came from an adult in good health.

DNA for the CDR3: TGTGCCAGTAGTCACAATGGCCCCGAGCAGTACTTC. Protein: CASSHNGPEQYF. The chain joins TRBV19 to TRBJ2-7, with D unresolved. The V end was cut by 5 bases, the J end by 6 bases, with 11 bases between. CDR1 is LNHDA, CDR2 SQIVND, per germline (reference sequence). CDR3 length equals 12 residues.